These 18 T cell receptor beta chains were all obtained from the same sample, sequenced in a study of shared clonotypes between healthy human individuals (dated by TCRdb to the early 2020s). Library creation used the immunoSEQ multiplex PCR assay. In TCRdb, the immuneACCESS table is reduced to in-frame sequences with V and J assigned. These tables do not hold every clone; where another copy was compared, an unresolved V gene accounts for under half, and the others remain unexplained. In this sample the table shows 1 million to 1.2 million clones, 60% to 85% of which occur a single time. Of the sample, 0.85% to 1% is held by the ten largest clones. Sequencing input: memory CD4+ T cells from PBMCs. The meaning of the sample's cell subset or site label: CD45RA-negative fraction. These receptor sequences come from a man between 18 and 29 years old in good health. Some clones in this sample may be carry-over from other donors' samples.

J is TRBJ2-7 and V is TRBV18, with D maybe TRBD1 (6 bases). Germline V lookup: CDR1 KGHSH, CDR2 LQKENI. The CDR3 has 15 residues. Trimming stripped 3 bases from V and 3 bases from J, with 15 bases between. The CDR3 reads CASSPSQGHLYEQYF. The CDR3 nucleotides are TGTGCCAGCTCACCCTCCCAGGGACACCTCTACGAGCAGTACTTC.

On this clone: Since a much larger clone is just one base distant, this may be a read error. Other DNA variants within this sample encode the same CDR3. This sequence joins TRBV6-1 and TRBJ2-3; D unclear. Trimming pared 8 bases from V and 0 bases from J, leaving 6 bases between. Germline CDR1 is MNHNS and CDR2 is SASEGT. CDR3 size: 12 residues. The CDR3: CASSPSTDTQYF. CDR3 bases: TGTGCCAGCTCCCCCAGCACAGATACGCAGTATTTT.

V is TRBV5-6 and J is TRBJ1-4, with D unclear. CDR1 is SGHDT and CDR2 is YYEEEE in the germline V gene. There are 15 residues in the CDR3. V was cut by 3 bases and J by 8 bases, with 17 bases left in between. Here the CDR3 DNA reads TGTGCCAGCAGCTCCTACGGGGAGCTCGGGGAAAAACTGTTTTTT. This gives the protein CASSSYGELGEKLFF.

This sequence joins TRBV28 and TRBJ1-1, with 10 bases that match TRBD1. The CDR3 totals 12 residues. Looked up from germline, CDR1 is MDHEN and CDR2 is SYDVKM. V lost 6 bases to trimming and J lost 10 bases; unmatched junction nucleotides: 5. CDR3 coding DNA: TGTGCCAGCAGGGGACAGGGGAGGATAGCTTTCTTT. Translated, it gives CASRGQGRIAFF.

The chain uses TRBV9 and TRBJ2-1, with TRBD1 matching 7 bases. Germline CDR1 reads SGDLS; CDR2 reads YYNGEE. With 4 bases clipped from V and 8 bases from J, the junction kept 3 bases outside the gene matches. CDR3 length: 12 residues. CDR3 in amino acids: CASSPTGYEQFF. As DNA, the CDR3 is TGTGCCAGCAGCCCGACAGGGTATGAGCAGTTCTTC.

The chain joins TRBV28 to TRBJ2-1; D perhaps matches TRBD2 (6 bases). Germline assignment: CDR1 MDHEN and CDR2 SYDVKM. V was pared by 7 bases and J by 4 bases, with 17 bases between. The CDR3 spans 15 residues. This CDR3 reads CASTPWGTSYNEQFF. The CDR3 DNA reads as TGTGCCAGCACCCCCTGGGGGACTTCGTACAATGAGCAGTTCTTC. The whole variable domain, remainder taken from reference TRBV28 and TRBJ2-1, is DVKVTQSSRYLVKRTGEKVFLECVQDMDHENMFWYRQDPGLGLRLIYFSYDVKMKEKGDIPEGYSVSREKKERFSLILESASTNQTSMYLCASTPWGTSYNEQFFGPGTRLTVL.

The V call is TRBV21-1, the J call TRBJ2-3. TRBV21-1 is designated a pseudogene. The CDR3 sequence is 14 residues long. CDR3 in DNA: TGTGCCGGGGAGAGGGGACCTTTCACAGATACGCAGTATTTT. Translation: CAGERGPFTDTQYF.

This chain joins TRBV6-6 and TRBJ2-7, with a possible D match to TRBD2 (5 bases). CDR1 and CDR2 (germline): MNHNY, SVGAGI (reference sequence). Trimming shortened V by 7 bases and J by 3 bases, and 13 bases separated the two germline ends. This CDR3 spans 13 amino acids. The CDR3 here is CASTPADLYEQYF. The CDR3 DNA is TGTGCCAGCACCCCAGCGGACCTCTACGAGCAGTACTTC.

The chain links TRBV28 to TRBJ2-1, with a weak D call TRBD2 (5 bases). The CDR3 consists of 15 residues. The V gene lost 5 bases and the J gene lost 3 bases, with 14 bases spanning the gap. In germline, CDR1 is MDHEN, CDR2 SYDVKM. CDR3 region: CASSDGLSGYNEQFF. CDR3 nucleotides: TGTGCCAGCAGTGACGGACTGTCCGGCTACAATGAGCAGTTCTTC.

The rearrangement uses TRBV10-3 and TRBJ2-4, with 7 nucleotides matching TRBD1. The CDR3 sequence is 14 residues long. J lost 6 bases, V lost 11 bases, and 13 bases had no gene match. Germline values: CDR1 ENHRY, CDR2 SYGVKD. CDR3 DNA sequence: TGTGCCCCCCTCACGACAGGGCGGAGAAACATTCAGTACTTC. Its protein product is CAPLTTGRRNIQYF.

V gene TRBV10-3 combines with J gene TRBJ1-2, with D perhaps TRBD1 (5 bases). This CDR3 spans 16 amino acids. V dropped 2 bases and J dropped 0 bases, with 13 bases sitting between them. Germline loops: CDR1 ENHRY, CDR2 SYGVKD. CDR3 coding DNA: TGTGCCATCAGTGAGAATTTAGGGGATCCTAACTATGGCTACACCTTC. Translating it yields CAISENLGDPNYGYTF.

This rearrangement joins TRBV28 to TRBJ1-2; D remains ambiguous. CDR3 length: 12 amino acids. Per the germline V gene, CDR1 is MDHEN and CDR2 is SYDVKM. V lost 5 bases and J lost 4, with 8 bases in between. CDR3 sequence (DNA): TGTGCCAGCAGTGCAAGCCCCTATGGCTACACCTTC. Protein sequence: CASSASPYGYTF.

This clone was recorded a few times. V and J are TRBV5-1 and TRBJ1-2, with 7 positions matching TRBD1. The CDR3 covers 14 residues. The junction had 8 bases not matched to a gene; V was cut back by 4 bases and J by 5 bases. Germline V gene lookup returns CDR1 SGHRS and CDR2 YFSETQ. CDR3 loop: CASSEGGQTYGYTF. CDR3 bases: TGCGCCAGCAGCGAGGGGGGACAGACGTATGGCTACACCTTC. The full variable domain, completed using reference TRBV5-1 and TRBJ1-2, is KAGVTQTPRYLIKTRGQQVTLSCSPISGHRSVSWYQQTPGQGLQFLFEYFSETQRNKGNFPGRFSGRQFSNSRSEMNVSTLELGDSALYLCASSEGGQTYGYTFGSGTRLTVV.

The J gene is TRBJ1-3, the V gene TRBV19; D gene ambiguous. The CDR3 is made up of 13 amino acids. Trimming stripped 2 bases from V and 9 bases from J, with 11 bases between. Per germline, CDR1 LNHDA and CDR2 SQIVND (reference sequence). In nucleotides, the CDR3 is TGTGCCAGTAGTATAAGGGAGCGAGGCACCATATATTTT. Translation: CASSIRERGTIYF.

The V call is TRBV29-1, the J call TRBJ1-1; no clear D. The V and J ends lost 2 bases and 8 bases respectively, with 18 bases between them. Germline V CDR1 and CDR2: SQVTM, ANQGSEA. The CDR3 consists of 14 residues. The CDR3 loop is CSVEPLTGWREAFF. The CDR3 nucleotides are TGCAGCGTTGAACCCCTTACGGGGTGGAGAGAAGCTTTCTTT.

V is TRBV28 and J is TRBJ2-3; D uncertain. With 3 bases removed from V and 2 bases from J, the gap between germline ends came to 12 bases. Per the germline V gene, CDR1 is MDHEN and CDR2 is SYDVKM. The CDR3 consists of 15 residues. CDR3: CASSFSRGYTDTQYF. The CDR3 DNA reads as TGTGCCAGCAGTTTCTCTAGAGGCTACACAGATACGCAGTATTTT.

This clone came up once. This chain joins TRBV5-4 and TRBJ2-7; possibly TRBD2 for D (6 bases). The CDR3 has 15 amino acids. V dropped 7 bases and J dropped 4 bases, with 21 bases sitting between them. Germline V gives CDR1 SGHNT, CDR2 YYREEE (reference sequence). DNA for the CDR3: TGTGCCAGCCATGAACTCCCGGGGGAGGAGTACGAGCAGTACTTC. Translating gives CASHELPGEEYEQYF.

V usage is TRBV28 and J usage is TRBJ1-2; 7 nucleotides agree with TRBD1. The junction had 9 bases not matched to a gene; V was cut back by 4 bases and J by 7 bases. Germline lookup yields CDR1 MDHEN and CDR2 SYDVKM. CDR3 length equals 14 residues. CDR3 sequence (DNA): TGTGCCAGCAGTTCATATACAGGGGCGGGTGGCTACACCTTC. Protein product: CASSSYTGAGGYTF.